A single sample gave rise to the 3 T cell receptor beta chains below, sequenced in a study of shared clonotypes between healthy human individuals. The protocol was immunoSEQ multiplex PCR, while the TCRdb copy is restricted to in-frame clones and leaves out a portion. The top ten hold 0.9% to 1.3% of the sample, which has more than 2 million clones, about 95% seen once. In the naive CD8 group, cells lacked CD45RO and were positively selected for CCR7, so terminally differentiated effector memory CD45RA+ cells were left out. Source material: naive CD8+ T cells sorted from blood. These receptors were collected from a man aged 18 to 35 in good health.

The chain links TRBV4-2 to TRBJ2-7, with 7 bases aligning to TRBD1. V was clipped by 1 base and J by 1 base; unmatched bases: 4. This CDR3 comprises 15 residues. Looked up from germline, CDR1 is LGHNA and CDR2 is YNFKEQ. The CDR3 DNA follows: TGTGCCAGCAGCCAAGGGACAGGCGTTTCCTACGAGCAGTACTTC. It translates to CASSQGTGVSYEQYF.

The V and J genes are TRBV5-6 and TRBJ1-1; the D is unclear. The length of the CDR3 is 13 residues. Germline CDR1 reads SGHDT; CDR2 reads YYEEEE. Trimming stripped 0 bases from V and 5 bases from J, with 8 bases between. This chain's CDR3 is CASSLGPKTEAFF. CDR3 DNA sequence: TGTGCCAGCAGCTTGGGGCCTAAAACTGAAGCTTTCTTT. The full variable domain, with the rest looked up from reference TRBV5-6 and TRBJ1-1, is DAGVTQSPTHLIKTRGQQVTLRCSPKSGHDTVSWYQQALGQGPQFIFQYYEEEERQRGNFPDRFSGHQFPNYSSELNVNALLLGDSALYLCASSLGPKTEAFFGQGTRLTVV.

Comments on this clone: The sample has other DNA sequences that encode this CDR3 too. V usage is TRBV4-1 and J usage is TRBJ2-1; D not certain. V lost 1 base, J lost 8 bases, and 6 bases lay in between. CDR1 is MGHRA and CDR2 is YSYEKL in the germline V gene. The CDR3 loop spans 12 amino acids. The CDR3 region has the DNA TGCGCCAGCAGCCAAGTAGCCGATGAGCAGTTCTTC. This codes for CASSQVADEQFF.